Listed below are T cell receptor beta chains from one sample, sequenced in a study of blood T cell repertoires in COVID-19. Method: immunoSEQ multiplex PCR; TCRdb's copy keeps in-frame clones and lacks some. Of 110,000 to 150,000 clones listed, 70% to 90% are singletons. The sequenced sample was peripheral blood. These receptors were collected from a human donor in a cohort sampled during active COVID-19. Both conserved end residues are part of each CDR3. D genes are given only for firm matches. Not every row has a clone size; where given, it reads once, few, many or a size class.

cdr3_length j_call d_call v_call clone_size cdr3_aa cdr3_nt
13 TRBJ1-2 - TRBV9 - CASSVGRSSGYTF TGTGCCAGCAGCGTAGGGCGGAGTTCAGGCTACACCTTC
13 TRBJ1-4 - TRBV12-3/TRBV12-4 - CATQRGMNEKLFF TGTGCCACTCAAAGGGGGATGAATGAAAAACTGTTTTTT
14 TRBJ1-2 - TRBV7-9 - CASSLDSANYGYTF TGTGCCAGCAGCTTAGATTCAGCTAACTATGGCTACACCTTC
17 TRBJ2-1 - TRBV7-9 - CASSPPGHSFSYNEQFF TGTGCCAGCAGCCCCCCGGGACACAGCTTCTCCTACAATGAGCAGTTCTTC
16 TRBJ1-1 TRBD1 TRBV7-6 - CASSSGTGRGDTEAFF TGTGCCAGCAGCTCCGGGACAGGGCGGGGAGACACTGAAGCTTTCTTT
13 TRBJ1-2 - TRBV19 - CASSIAPSGGYTF TGTGCCAGTAGTATAGCCCCATCGGGGGGCTACACCTTC
14 TRBJ2-7 - TRBV5-4 - CASSLQDKTYEQYF TGTGCCAGCAGCTTACAGGACAAGACCTACGAGCAGTACTTC
16 TRBJ2-1 - TRBV27 - CASSLFGGGPYNEQFF TGTGCCAGCAGTTTATTCGGAGGGGGCCCCTACAATGAGCAGTTCTTC
16 TRBJ1-4 - TRBV7-9 once CASRGSGSGENEKLFF TGTGCCAGCAGGGGTAGTGGGTCGGGGGAAAATGAAAAACTGTTTTTT
15 TRBJ2-1 TRBD1 TRBV5-1 few CASSLKMGQGHEQFF TGCGCCAGCAGCTTGAAGATGGGACAGGGCCATGAGCAGTTCTTC
16 TRBJ1-2 - TRBV19 - CASTPPRQAANYGYTF TGTGCCAGTACCCCCCCCCGACAGGCAGCTAACTATGGCTACACCTTC
13 TRBJ2-1 - TRBV13 - CASSDGGVGEQFF TGTGCCAGCAGCGATGGGGGCGTAGGGGAGCAGTTCTTC
12 TRBJ1-2 TRBD1 TRBV11-1 - CASSLTGEGYTF TGTGCCAGCAGCTTAACAGGGGAAGGCTACACCTTC
16 TRBJ1-2 TRBD1 TRBV7-9 - CASSLGGGAIPFGYTF TGTGCCAGCAGCTTAGGAGGGGGCGCAATCCCCTTTGGCTACACCTTC
15 TRBJ1-1 - TRBV5-4 - CASSFNAGRDTEAFF TGTGCCAGCAGCTTTAATGCGGGCCGGGACACTGAAGCTTTCTTT
16 TRBJ2-1 TRBD2 TRBV5-4 once CASTSWAGAAYNEQFF TGTGCCAGCACCTCTTGGGCGGGAGCTGCCTACAATGAGCAGTTCTTC